These T cell receptor beta chains were read from a single sample in a study of blood T cell repertoires in COVID-19. Some clones are missing from TCRdb's copy, which holds only in-frame ones; the method was immunoSEQ multiplex PCR. The table records 430,000 or so clones, 88% of them present only once. The sample consisted of PBMCs or T cells enriched from blood (not recorded which). These receptors all stem from a woman aged 18-29 years who had been exposed to COVID-19. Both conserved end residues are part of each CDR3. Each record gives: V gene, D gene, clone size, J gene, CDR3 DNA, CDR3 protein. The D gene is left open where the match is weak. The size entry is marked missing in some rows and otherwise reads once, few, many or a size class.

TRBV29-1	TRBD2	.	TRBJ2-3	TGCAGCGTTGAAAGGCTAGCGGGACCCACAGATACGCAGTATTTT	CSVERLAGPTDTQYF
TRBV21-1	.	.	TRBJ1-2	TGTGCCAGCAGCAAAGGGGGCGGTTACACCTTC	CASSKGGGYTF
TRBV25-1	.	.	TRBJ1-1	TGTGCCAGCTCTCAGGGCTCGAGCACTGAAGCTTTCTTT	CASSQGSSTEAFF
TRBV4-2	.	.	TRBJ2-7	TGTGCCAGCAGCCATCTCGGAGTGGCGGGGAGCTCCTACGAGCAGTACTTC	CASSHLGVAGSSYEQYF
TRBV30	.	.	TRBJ2-1	TGTGCAACCTTCGGAAGGGGTCGGAGCGATGAGCAGTTCTTC	CATFGRGRSDEQFF
TRBV19	TRBD1	.	TRBJ1-5	TGTGCCAGTAGTCCAGGAGGGGGACAGGGCGGCAATCAGCCCCAGCATTTT	CASSPGGGQGGNQPQHF
TRBV12-3/TRBV12-4	.	.	TRBJ2-7	TGTGCCAGCAGTTTGGGCGGACACTACGAGCAGTACTTC	CASSLGGHYEQYF
TRBV28	.	.	TRBJ2-5	TGTGCCACCACAAACCCTACAGGGACACGAGAGACCCAGTACTTC	CATTNPTGTRETQYF
TRBV4-3	TRBD1	.	TRBJ1-5	TGCGCCAGCAGCCAGGCCACAGGGGGCAATCAGCCCCAGCATTTT	CASSQATGGNQPQHF
TRBV3-1/TRBV3-2	TRBD1	.	TRBJ2-3	TGTGCCAGCAGCCTAGGACAGGGGGCCCCAGATACGCAGTATTTT	CASSLGQGAPDTQYF
TRBV19	.	.	TRBJ2-1	TGTGCCAGTAGTATACAACAGACAAGCTCCTACAATGAGCAGTTCTTC	CASSIQQTSSYNEQFF
TRBV10-2	.	.	TRBJ2-2	TGCGCCAGCAGTGAACGAGCGGGTTTGGCGAACACCGGGGAGCTGTTTTTT	CASSERAGLANTGELFF
TRBV5-5	.	few	TRBJ1-2	TGTGCCAGCAGCTTGGGGACAACCTTAGATGGCTACACCTTC	CASSLGTTLDGYTF
TRBV7-2	TRBD2	.	TRBJ2-1	TGTGCCAGCAGCTTAGCGGTAGCGGGAAGGGCAATTGAGCAGTTCTTC	CASSLAVAGRAIEQFF
TRBV2	TRBD2	.	TRBJ2-3	TGTGCCAGCAGTGAGGGACTAGCGACATCAGATACGCAGTATTTT	CASSEGLATSDTQYF
TRBV14	TRBD1	.	TRBJ1-2	TGTGCCAGCAGCCAAACGAGACAGGGGGGGATCCGTAACTATGGCTACACCTTC	CASSQTRQGGIRNYGYTF
TRBV5-1	.	.	TRBJ2-5	TGCGCCAGCAGCCCGGGTAACACGTACCAAGAGACCCAGTACTTC	CASSPGNTYQETQYF
TRBV18	TRBD2	.	TRBJ2-3	TGTGCCAGCTCACCGCGGGGAACTAGCGGGGTTAGCACAGATACGCAGTATTTT	CASSPRGTSGVSTDTQYF
TRBV4-3	.	.	TRBJ2-4	TGCGCCAGCAGCCAAGCCCCTAGCGCGGCAGGAGGGGCCAAAAACATTCAGTACTTC	CASSQAPSAAGGAKNIQYF
TRBV19	.	few	TRBJ2-1	TGTGCCAGTAGTATTACTGATTACTCCTACAATGAGCAGTTCTTC	CASSITDYSYNEQFF
TRBV28	.	.	TRBJ1-3	TGTGCCAGCACCCAACAACCTGGAAACACCATATATTTT	CASTQQPGNTIYF
TRBV4-3	.	.	TRBJ1-2	TGCGCCAGCAGCCAAGAGAGGGAGCTGGGTGGCTACACCTTC	CASSQERELGGYTF
TRBV2	.	few	TRBJ1-1	TGTGCCAGCACCCAATCGAACACTGAAGCTTTCTTT	CASTQSNTEAFF
TRBV10-1	TRBD2	.	TRBJ2-1	TGCGCCAGCAGTGAGGGGACTAGCGGGCTCTATGAGCAGTTCTTC	CASSEGTSGLYEQFF
TRBV20-1	.	few	TRBJ2-7	TGCAGTGCTCCGTCGTACGAGCAGTACTTC	CSAPSYEQYF
TRBV7-2	TRBD1	.	TRBJ2-1	TGTGCCAGCAGCTCTGACAGGGCAGGGTACAATGAGCAGTTCTTC	CASSSDRAGYNEQFF